The 30 T cell receptor beta chains below were found in one sample sequenced in a study of CD8 T cells in ankylosing spondylitis. TCRdb re-analysed the 5' RACE reads in MiXCR, keeping a single row per CDR3 protein. This sample carries roughly 120,000 distinct CDR3 sequences, 12% to 15% of them seen once, and the ten largest clones take 3%. The sequencing sample was made of blood, either unsorted or a sorted T cell fraction (not recorded which). The receptor source for this set is a female donor with ankylosing spondylitis or in good health (not recorded which).

The gene calls are TRBV28 and TRBJ1-2, with 11 bases that match TRBD1. Germline values: CDR1 MDHEN, CDR2 SYDVKM. V trimming: 2 bases; J trimming: 13 bases; junction bases outside the gene matches: 12. This CDR3 is built from 15 residues. In DNA form, the CDR3 reads TGTGCCAGCAGTTTACCAACCGGGACAGGGGGGAAGATCACCTTC. Translated: CASSLPTGTGGKITF.

The genes are TRBV6-1 and TRBJ1-1; the D is unclear. Germline assignment: CDR1 MNHNS and CDR2 SASEGT. The CDR3 spans 13 residues. Trimming pared 6 bases from V and 5 bases from J, leaving 13 bases between. CDR3 region: CASSRGAGTEAFF. The DNA of the CDR3 is TGTGCCAGCAGCCGGGGTGCCGGAACTGAAGCTTTCTTT.

This clonotype was recorded at least ten times. CDR3 DNA sequence: TGTGCCAGCAGCCTCGGGGGGGCACGGACCGGGGAGCTGTTTTTT. Amino acid sequence: CASSLGGARTGELFF. The V call is TRBV3-1, the J call TRBJ2-2; TRBD2 matches 8 bases. Germline-derived CDR1 and CDR2 are LGHDT and YNNKEL (reference sequence). The CDR3 consists of 15 residues. Germline trimming cut 4 bases from V and 5 bases from J; bases unmatched to any gene: 6.

This clonotype occurred many times. V and J are TRBV20-1 and TRBJ1-5; 8 bases fit TRBD1. Per the germline V gene, CDR1 is DFQATT and CDR2 is SNEGSKA (reference sequence). The V segment lost 4 bases and the J segment 5 bases; nucleotides outside the gene matches: 7. The CDR3 is 14 amino acids. The CDR3 protein is CSATGDRLYQPQHF. The CDR3 DNA reads TGCAGTGCTACCGGGGACAGGTTGTATCAGCCCCAGCATTTT.

Many counts were recorded for this clonotype. The rearrangement joins TRBV20-1 to TRBJ2-3; 9 bases map to TRBD2. CDR3 length: 13 residues. Germline loops: CDR1 DFQATT, CDR2 SNEGSKA (reference sequence). Written as DNA, the CDR3 is TGCAGAGTAGCGGGAGCCCAAAGAGATACGCAGTATTTT. It is translated as CRVAGAQRDTQYF.

This clonotype appeared a few times. V usage is TRBV30 and J usage is TRBJ1-2; perhaps TRBD1 as D (5 bases). Germline CDR1 reads GTSNPN; CDR2 reads SVGIG (reference sequence). CDR3 length: 12 amino acids. The V and J ends lost 6 bases and 5 bases respectively, with 13 bases between them. CDR3 sequence (DNA): TGTGCCTGTTCGGTGTCAGGGTATGGCTACACCTTC. Translated: CACSVSGYGYTF.

Many counts were recorded for this clonotype. The V call is TRBV10-3, the J call TRBJ2-5; D ambiguous. CDR1 ENHRY and CDR2 SYGVKD come from the germline V gene. CDR3 length equals 13 residues. V was shortened by 0 bases and J by 5 bases, with 7 bases between the two germline ends. The CDR3 protein is CAISESSTETQYF. In nucleotides, the CDR3 is TGTGCCATCAGTGAGTCTAGCACCGAGACCCAGTACTTC.

This clonotype was recorded a few times. The chain combines TRBV5-5 with TRBJ2-1; the match to TRBD1 covers 8 bases. Trimming removed 4 bases from V and 2 bases from J; junction bases left unmatched: 5. Germline V gene sequence: CDR1 SGHKS, CDR2 YYEKEE (reference sequence). The CDR3 is 15 amino acids. CDR3 coding DNA: TGTGCCAGCAGCCACCTGACAGGGGCCTACAATGAGCAGTTCTTC. It translates to CASSHLTGAYNEQFF.

This chain links TRBV7-2 with TRBJ1-3, with a weak D call TRBD1 (5 bases). V lost 1 base, J lost 0 bases, and 10 bases lay in between. The germline V gene encodes CDR1 SGHTA and CDR2 FQGNSA. This CDR3 contains 16 residues. CDR3 coding DNA: TGTGCCAGCAGCTTAGAACAGGCGCACTCTGGAAACACCATATATTTT. The encoded protein is CASSLEQAHSGNTIYF.

A remark on this clonotype: Possible read error: a much larger clone is one base away. This sequence joins TRBV3-1 and TRBJ1-1, with TRBD1 identical over 7 bases. This CDR3 region has 15 residues. In germline, CDR1 is LGHDT, CDR2 YNNKEL (reference sequence). The CDR3: CAGSPGTALNTEAFF. CDR3 nucleotide sequence: TGTGCCGGCAGCCCGGGGACAGCGCTTAACACTGAAGCTTTCTTT.

This clonotype has a handful of counts. V usage is TRBV18 and J usage is TRBJ1-5, with 8 bases matching TRBD1. This CDR3 region has 14 residues. Germline V CDR1 and CDR2: KGHSH, LQKENI. Trimming at V came to 4 bases and at J to 7 bases, leaving 6 bases not matched to a gene. The CDR3 region is CASSLEDRGQPQHF. DNA for the CDR3: TGTGCCAGCTCACTCGAAGACAGGGGACAGCCCCAGCATTTT.

This clonotype was counted at least ten times. The gene calls are TRBV20-1 and TRBJ2-1; TRBD2 agrees at 9 bases. Germline CDR1 is DFQATT and CDR2 is SNEGSKA (reference sequence). The CDR3 loop spans 14 amino acids. Germline trimming cut 4 bases from V and 3 bases from J; bases unmatched to any gene: 4. CDR3 coding DNA: TGCAGTGCTATTTTGCGGGGGGGCTACAATGAGCAGTTCTTC. It translates to CSAILRGGYNEQFF.

Ten or more counts support this clonotype. At one of its ends the junction is not consistent with the germline gene, which may arise from a read error. The rearrangement joins TRBV12-3 or TRBV12-4 to TRBJ2-7; no reliable D call. The CDR3 runs to 13 residues. The CDR3 protein is CASSPRSSYEQYF. The CDR3 nucleotides read TGCGCCAGCAGCCCCAGGAGCTCCTACGAGCAGTACTTC.

In DNA, the CDR3 is TGCAGTGCAACAGCGGGACCCAGCTCCTACAATGAGCAGTTCTTC. Protein: CSATAGPSSYNEQFF. The chain couples TRBV20-1 to TRBJ2-1, with 7 positions matching TRBD2. CDR3 length equals 15 residues. The junction had 8 bases not matched to a gene; V was cut back by 6 bases and J by 0 bases. Per the germline V gene, CDR1 is DFQATT and CDR2 is SNEGSKA (reference sequence).

This clonotype appeared a few times. The chain joins TRBV20-1 to TRBJ2-2; a weak D match, TRBD2 (6 bases). The CDR3 contains 14 residues. The germline V gene has CDR1 DFQATT and CDR2 SNEGSKA (reference sequence). The V end lost 6 bases, the J end lost 2 bases, and 13 bases lay between the germline ends. The CDR3 DNA reads TGCAGTGCACTGGGGACTTTAAACACCGGGGAGCTGTTTTTT. The encoded protein is CSALGTLNTGELFF.

This clonotype was found many times. The chain uses TRBV12-3 or TRBV12-4 and TRBJ1-5; D is unclear. The V and J ends lost 3 bases and 5 bases respectively, with 8 bases between them. The CDR3 consists of 13 residues. CDR3 nucleotide sequence: TGTGCCAGCAGTTTTGGGAGGGATCAGCCCCAGCATTTT. The encoded protein is CASSFGRDQPQHF.

In this sample, this clonotype turned up many times. This chain connects TRBV20-1 to TRBJ1-1, with D perhaps TRBD1 (5 bases). Germline values: CDR1 DFQATT, CDR2 SNEGSKA (reference sequence). The CDR3 is 14 residues long. Trimming stripped 0 bases from V and 5 bases from J, with 13 bases between. The CDR3 spells CSARDHRGGTEAFF. CDR3 DNA sequence: TGCAGTGCTAGAGATCACCGGGGGGGGACTGAAGCTTTCTTT.

This clonotype was seen at least ten times. This chain connects TRBV5-1 to TRBJ1-6, with D perhaps matching TRBD1 (5 bases). Germline-derived CDR1 and CDR2 are SGHRS and YFSETQ. V was trimmed by 2 bases and J by 10 bases, leaving 13 bases between them. CDR3 size: 14 residues. CDR3 nucleotides: TGCGCCAGCAGCTTCGTAGGGGAAGGCTCACCCCTCCACTTT. Protein sequence: CASSFVGEGSPLHF.

This clonotype was observed a handful of times. The genes are TRBV7-3 and TRBJ1-2, with D unresolved. V dropped 5 bases and J dropped 8 bases, with 18 bases sitting between them. This CDR3 contains 14 residues. CDR1 SGHTA and CDR2 FQGTGA come from the germline V gene. Here the CDR3 DNA reads TGTGCCAGCAGCACAACGACGGCTCCGGGCGGCTACACCTTC. Translation: CASSTTTAPGGYTF.

This clonotype was picked up a small number of times. The genes are TRBV20-1 and TRBJ2-4, with TRBD2 identical over 11 bases. The CDR3 consists of 17 residues. J was trimmed by 3 bases and V by 5 bases; bases with no gene match: 12. Germline V gene lookup returns CDR1 DFQATT and CDR2 SNEGSKA (reference sequence). The CDR3 coding sequence is TGCAGTGCTCGAGTCCGGGGACTAGCGGAAGTCAAAAACATTCAGTACTTC. Protein sequence: CSARVRGLAEVKNIQYF.

This clonotype was observed at least ten times. V gene TRBV28 combines with J gene TRBJ2-7, with D possibly matching TRBD1 (6 bases). Per the germline V gene, CDR1 is MDHEN and CDR2 is SYDVKM. Trimming cost V 2 bases and J 2 bases, with 10 bases left between them. The CDR3 length is 14 residues. In nucleotides, the CDR3 is TGTGCCAGCAGTTTAGACAGGACGGCCTACGAGCAGTACTTC. Amino acids: CASSLDRTAYEQYF.

This clonotype has ten or more counts. The V call is TRBV20-1, the J call TRBJ1-6, with 9 bases fitting TRBD1. CDR1 is DFQATT and CDR2 is SNEGSKA in the germline V gene (reference sequence). The CDR3 consists of 14 residues. With 5 bases clipped from V and 7 bases from J, the junction kept 6 bases outside the gene matches. The CDR3 reads CSAAGTGQNSPLHF. CDR3 nucleotides: TGCAGTGCTGCCGGGACAGGGCAAAATTCACCCCTCCACTTT.

This clonotype was counted between two and nine times. V is TRBV5-1 and J is TRBJ2-7, with TRBD2 matching over 8 bases. In germline, CDR1 is SGHRS, CDR2 YFSETQ. Trimming cost V 3 bases and J 3 bases; bases outside gene matches: 5. This CDR3 comprises 14 residues. The CDR3 nucleotides are TGCGCCAGCAGCTACAGCGGGAGCGGCTACGAGCAGTACTTC. Its protein product is CASSYSGSGYEQYF.

This clonotype was seen a few times. The chain carries TRBV29-1 and TRBJ2-2, with D tentatively TRBD2 (5 bases). The CDR3 spans 12 residues. V lost 4 bases, J lost 8 bases, and 11 bases lay in between. Germline lookup yields CDR1 SQVTM and CDR2 ANQGSEA. CDR3 in amino acids: CSVAAGSGELFF. CDR3 coding DNA: TGCAGCGTTGCGGCGGGTAGTGGGGAGCTGTTTTTT.

The chain uses TRBV5-4 and TRBJ2-3; a weak D match, TRBD1 (5 bases). This CDR3 comprises 14 residues. Looked up from germline, CDR1 is SGHNT and CDR2 is YYREEE (reference sequence). Trimming took off 4 bases at V and 0 bases at J, with 9 bases between the two ends. The CDR3 protein is CASSPTASTDTQYF. The CDR3 coding sequence is TGTGCCAGCAGCCCGACAGCTAGCACAGATACGCAGTATTTT.

This clonotype was recorded many times. The gene calls are TRBV6-4 and TRBJ1-5, with a possible D match to TRBD1 (5 bases). Germline CDR1 reads MRHNA; CDR2 reads SNTAGT. The V and J ends lost 5 bases and 4 bases respectively, with 18 bases between them. CDR3 length equals 16 residues. The CDR3 DNA sequence: TGTGCCAGCAGTAAGGGCAGGGTGGTGCGGAATCAGCCCCAGCATTTT. The encoded protein is CASSKGRVVRNQPQHF.

The rearrangement links TRBV15 to TRBJ2-7; 9 nucleotides agree with TRBD1. The CDR3 covers 14 residues. V gave up 6 bases and J gave up 2 bases; unmatched junction bases: 5. Germline V lookup: CDR1 LNHNV, CDR2 YYDKDF (reference sequence). The CDR3 DNA sequence: TGTGCCACCAGAAGGACAGGGGACCCCTACGAGCAGTACTTC. This encodes CATRRTGDPYEQYF.

This clonotype was counted ten times or more. The chain has TRBV29-1 and TRBJ2-5; D is tentatively TRBD1 or TRBD2 (5 bases each). This CDR3 contains 14 residues. Germline V gene data show CDR1 as SQVTM and CDR2 as ANQGSEA. V lost 4 bases and J 3 bases, leaving 15 bases between the germline ends. Here the CDR3 reads CSVGGRLTKETQYF. DNA for the CDR3: TGCAGCGTTGGGGGCAGACTAACGAAAGAGACCCAGTACTTC.

This clonotype was seen repeatedly, ten times or more. V gene TRBV20-1 combines with J gene TRBJ2-7; D unresolved. V lost 2 bases and J lost 6, with 14 bases in between. This CDR3 contains 13 residues. The germline gives CDR1 DFQATT, CDR2 SNEGSKA (reference sequence). The CDR3 here is CSARYDRALEQYF. The CDR3 nucleotides are TGCAGTGCTAGATACGACCGCGCTCTCGAGCAGTACTTC.

The chain joins TRBV6-5 to TRBJ2-7; the match to TRBD1 covers 9 bases. The CDR3 loop spans 18 amino acids. Germline trimming cut 0 bases from V and 0 bases from J; bases unmatched to any gene: 9. Germline CDR1 reads MNHEY; CDR2 reads SVGAGI. CDR3 nucleotides: TGTGCCAGCAGTTACTCCTTATATAGGGACAGGGCCTCCTACGAGCAGTACTTC. Its translation is CASSYSLYRDRASYEQYF.